A single sample gave rise to the 29 T cell receptor beta chains below, sequenced in a study of cytomegalovirus exposure and HLA in healthy donors. Primers: 60 Vbeta forward and 13 Jbeta reverse. Profiled with immunoSEQ multiplex PCR; TCRdb holds only in-frame clones, not every one. Here the sample spans 150,000 to 190,000 clones, roughly 80% being singletons. The material sequenced was PBMCs. The receptor source for this set is a woman aged 45-65 years in good health and CMV-seropositive.

V gene TRBV9 combines with J gene TRBJ2-3; no clear D. Germline V CDR1 and CDR2: SGDLS, YYNGEE. Between the trimmed V and J ends, which lost 3 bases and 3 bases, there was a span of 5 bases. This CDR3 is built from 12 residues. DNA of the CDR3: TGTGCCAGCAGCGACACAACAGATACGCAGTATTTT. Amino acid sequence: CASSDTTDTQYF.

The V and J genes are TRBV9 and TRBJ2-7; possible D gene TRBD2, 6 bases. Looked up from germline, CDR1 is SGDLS and CDR2 is YYNGEE. The length of the CDR3 is 14 residues. V was cut by 4 bases and J by 2 bases, with 13 bases left in between. The CDR3 nucleotides are TGTGCCAGCAGCAAAAGTAGCGGCACCTACGAGCAGTACTTC. Protein sequence: CASSKSSGTYEQYF. Supplemented by reference TRBV9 and TRBJ2-7, the full variable domain reads DSGVTQTPKHLITATGQRVTLRCSPRSGDLSVYWYQQSLDQGLQFLIQYYNGEERAKGNILERFSAQQFPDLHSELNLSSLELGDSALYFCASSKSSGTYEQYFGPGTRLTVT.

The CDR3 sequence: CASSQGGPLHF. CDR3 bases: TGTGCCAGCAGCCAGGGCGGTCCTCTCCACTTT. The chain joins TRBV7-3 to TRBJ1-6, with TRBD1 as a possible D gene (5 bases). Trimming pared 5 bases from V and 16 bases from J, leaving 12 bases between. Per the germline V gene, CDR1 is SGHTA and CDR2 is FQGTGA. CDR3 length equals 11 residues.

V gene TRBV6-6 combines with J gene TRBJ1-6; 8 nucleotides agree with TRBD1. V lost 8 bases to trimming and J lost 1 base; unmatched junction nucleotides: 7. Germline V gene data show CDR1 as MNHNY and CDR2 as SVGAGI (reference sequence). This CDR3 contains 16 residues. This CDR3 reads CASRDRGVSYNSPLHF. The CDR3 DNA sequence: TGTGCCAGCCGCGACAGGGGAGTTTCCTATAATTCACCCCTCCACTTT.

V gene TRBV18 combines with J gene TRBJ2-2; TRBD1 matches at 10 bases. J gave up 5 bases and V 6 bases, and 3 bases lay outside the gene matches. The CDR3 runs to 14 residues. Germline assignment: CDR1 KGHSH and CDR2 LQKENI. The CDR3 nucleotides read TGTGCCAGCTCCGAGGACAGGGGGACCGGGGAGCTGTTTTTT. This codes for CASSEDRGTGELFF.

On this clone: At one boundary the junction diverges from the germline segment, which might be a read error. The gene calls are TRBV6-1 and TRBJ2-3, with 8 positions matching TRBD2. Germline CDR1 reads MNHNS; CDR2 reads SASEGT. CDR3 length: 15 residues. The DNA for the CDR3 is TGTGCCAGCAGTGAAGCTCGGACTAGCATAGATACGCAGTATTTT. This translates into CASSEARTSIDTQYF.

Here the CDR3 reads CASSPQGLDTEAFF. The DNA of the CDR3 is TGTGCCAGCAGCCCCCAGGGACTCGACACTGAAGCTTTCTTT. The V and J genes are TRBV7-8 and TRBJ1-1; D is perhaps TRBD1 (5 bases). The CDR3 contains 14 residues. The germline V gene encodes CDR1 SGHVS and CDR2 FQNEAQ. Trimming shortened V by 5 bases and J by 3 bases, and 13 bases separated the two germline ends.

This sequence joins TRBV30 and TRBJ2-7; 9 nucleotides agree with TRBD1. Germline values: CDR1 GTSNPN, CDR2 SVGIG (reference sequence). Trimming at V came to 6 bases and at J to 2 bases, leaving 5 bases not matched to a gene. The CDR3 consists of 13 residues. CDR3 in amino acids: CACTGTGTYEQYF. CDR3 DNA: TGTGCCTGTACCGGGACAGGGACCTACGAGCAGTACTTC.

The chain recombines TRBV5-5 with TRBJ1-1; maybe TRBD1 (6 bases). The CDR3 covers 12 residues. The germline gives CDR1 SGHKS, CDR2 YYEKEE (reference sequence). V was trimmed by 5 bases and J by 7 bases, leaving 12 bases between them. Written as DNA, the CDR3 is TGTGCCAGCAGTGGGACACGGATTGAAGCTTTCTTT. Translated: CASSGTRIEAFF. The full variable domain, in which reference TRBV5-5 and TRBJ1-1 provide the parts outside the CDR3, is DAGVTQSPTHLIKTRGQQVTLRCSPISGHKSVSWYQQVLGQGPQFIFQYYEKEERGRGNFPDRFSARQFPNYSSELNVNALLLGDSALYLCASSGTRIEAFFGQGTRLTVV.

The V call is TRBV2, the J call TRBJ2-1; 7 bases align to TRBD1. The CDR3 has 14 residues. Germline loops: CDR1 SNHLY, CDR2 FYNNEI. V lost 8 bases, J lost 4 bases, and 8 bases stayed unmatched. This CDR3 is CASGRQGPYNEQFF. In DNA form, the CDR3 reads TGTGCCAGCGGTAGACAGGGACCTTACAATGAGCAGTTCTTC. Based on the CDR3 plus reference TRBV2 and TRBJ2-1, the full variable domain is EPEVTQTPSHQVTQMGQEVILRCVPISNHLYFYWYRQILGQKVEFLVSFYNNEISEKSEIFDDQFSVERPDGSNFTLKIRSTKLEDSAMYFCASGRQGPYNEQFFGPGTRLTVL.

The chain couples TRBV4-1 to TRBJ2-2; maybe TRBD1 (6 bases). Looked up from germline, CDR1 is MGHRA and CDR2 is YSYEKL. The CDR3 covers 18 residues. V dropped 1 base and J dropped 6 bases, with 21 bases sitting between them. DNA of the CDR3: TGCGCCAGCAGCCAAGTGGGGGCAGGCCACCCGAGGGCCGGGGAGCTGTTTTTT. It is translated as CASSQVGAGHPRAGELFF.

The gene calls are TRBV9 and TRBJ2-5; D might be TRBD2 (5 bases). The J call is in doubt because the DNA end fits TRBJ2-7 better. Germline-derived CDR1 and CDR2 are SGDLS and YYNGEE. The CDR3 contains 14 residues. In DNA, the CDR3 is TGTGCCAGCAGCGTGTACGATGGGAGCTACGAGCAGTACTTC. Translation gives CASSVYDGSYEQYF.

The chain has TRBV13 and TRBJ1-1; D remains unclear. The germline V and J ends were trimmed by 0 bases and 0 bases, with 11 bases remaining between them. The CDR3 is made up of 16 amino acids. Germline-derived CDR1 and CDR2 are PRHDT and FYEKMQ (reference sequence). The CDR3 spells CASSLGGDLMNTEAFF. The CDR3 DNA reads as TGTGCCAGCAGCTTAGGCGGAGACCTAATGAACACTGAAGCTTTCTTT.

The chain has TRBV6-5 and TRBJ2-2, with 9 bases that match TRBD1. This CDR3 region has 15 residues. Germline CDR1 reads MNHEY; CDR2 reads SVGAGI. V lost 5 bases and J lost 3; bases outside the gene matches: 4. CDR3 amino acids: CASSTGQGDTGELFF. DNA for the CDR3: TGTGCCAGCAGTACGGGACAGGGAGACACCGGGGAGCTGTTTTTT.

V usage is TRBV28 and J usage is TRBJ1-1; tentatively, D is TRBD1 (5 bases). CDR3 length: 13 residues. Per the germline V gene, CDR1 is MDHEN and CDR2 is SYDVKM. V lost 8 bases, J lost 6 bases, and 16 bases lay in between. In DNA form, the CDR3 reads TGTGCCAGCGGGGGGACCGCTTGGCCTGAAGCTTTCTTT. It translates to CASGGTAWPEAFF.

V is TRBV13 and J is TRBJ1-3; TRBD1 matches at 9 bases. After removal of 5 bases from V and 0 bases from J, the junction contained 20 bases not matched to a gene. CDR3 length: 21 residues. CDR1 and CDR2 (germline): PRHDT, FYEKMQ (reference sequence). The CDR3 sequence is CASSSKLSGTGLIDSGNTIYF. The CDR3 DNA reads TGTGCCAGCAGCAGCAAACTCTCCGGGACAGGGTTAATAGACTCTGGAAACACCATATATTTT.

The V call is TRBV6-6, the J call TRBJ1-3, with unresolved D. Germline V gene lookup returns CDR1 MNHNY and CDR2 SVGAGI (reference sequence). The CDR3 is 13 amino acids. V lost 2 bases and J 3 bases, leaving 5 bases between the germline ends. The CDR3 reads CASSYAVGNTIYF. CDR3 in DNA: TGTGCCAGCAGTTACGCGGTTGGAAACACCATATATTTT.

V is TRBV27 and J is TRBJ1-5; 7 bases are shared with TRBD1. CDR3 length: 14 residues. Germline V gene sequence: CDR1 MNHEY, CDR2 SMNVEV (reference sequence). The junction had 9 bases not matched to a gene; V was cut back by 5 bases and J by 8 bases. The CDR3 region has the DNA TGTGCCAGCAGTCTCCACAGGGGCACGGAGCCCCAGCATTTT. It encodes CASSLHRGTEPQHF.

The chain has TRBV6-5 and TRBJ1-4, with TRBD1 matching over 7 bases. This CDR3 is built from 13 residues. The germline CDR1 and CDR2 sequences are MNHEY and SVGAGI. The trim removed 5 bases at V and 7 bases at J, leaving 4 bases unmatched. The chain's CDR3 is CASSRGQLEKLFF. For the CDR3, the DNA is TGTGCCAGCAGTCGGGGACAGCTTGAAAAACTGTTTTTT.

This chain connects TRBV10-3 to TRBJ1-4; no clear D. The CDR3 length is 13 residues. The V and J ends lost 2 bases and 10 bases respectively, with 11 bases between them. Germline CDR1 ENHRY, CDR2 SYGVKD. Here the CDR3 DNA reads TGTGCCATCAGTGAGGATCTATCTGGAAAACTGTTTTTT. Translating it yields CAISEDLSGKLFF.

The chain has TRBV7-9 and TRBJ1-1; a weak D match, TRBD1 (5 bases). Trimming took off 1 base at V and 4 bases at J, with 13 bases between the two ends. This CDR3 comprises 15 residues. Germline values: CDR1 SEHNR, CDR2 FQNEAQ (reference sequence). This CDR3 is CASSLGSRAGTEAFF. DNA for the CDR3: TGTGCCAGCAGCTTAGGGAGCAGGGCCGGCACTGAAGCTTTCTTT.

This clone showed up just once. The chain carries TRBV27 and TRBJ2-7, with a tentative D call TRBD2 (6 bases). V was trimmed by 3 bases and J by 2 bases, leaving 11 bases between them. There are 14 residues in the CDR3. Germline CDR1 and CDR2: MNHEY and SMNVEV (reference sequence). DNA of the CDR3: TGTGCCAGCAGTTTGGCGGGATTCCCCTACGAGCAGTACTTC. Its translation: CASSLAGFPYEQYF.

This clone was counted a single time. V usage is TRBV5-4 and J usage is TRBJ1-2, with 7 bases identical to TRBD1. Germline trimming cut 2 bases from V and 6 bases from J; bases unmatched to any gene: 13. This CDR3 comprises 16 residues. Germline V CDR1 and CDR2: SGHNT, YYREEE (reference sequence). Written as DNA, the CDR3 is TGTGCCAGCAGCTTTTACAGGGGAAGGGTTCACGATGGCTACACCTTC. It specifies CASSFYRGRVHDGYTF.

The chain is built from TRBV2 and TRBJ1-6, with 9 nucleotides matching TRBD1. Trimming removed 6 bases from V and 1 base from J; junction bases left unmatched: 4. This CDR3 is 16 amino acids long. Germline V lookup: CDR1 SNHLY, CDR2 FYNNEI. The chain's CDR3 is CASRVQGASYNSPLHF. The CDR3 DNA sequence: TGTGCCAGCAGAGTACAGGGGGCTTCCTATAATTCACCCCTCCACTTT.

The chain joins TRBV6-4 to TRBJ2-2; no reliable D call. CDR3 size: 14 residues. The V gene lost 3 bases and the J gene lost 1 base, with 6 bases spanning the gap. Germline values: CDR1 MRHNA, CDR2 SNTAGT. DNA of the CDR3: TGTGCCAGCAGTGAAAAGCGGAACACCGGGGAGCTGTTTTTT. It is translated as CASSEKRNTGELFF.

CDR3 protein: CATSSETTGGTGELFF. The CDR3 nucleotides are TGTGCCACCAGCTCCGAAACAACGGGCGGGACCGGGGAGCTGTTTTTT. The chain employs TRBV15 and TRBJ2-2, with a possible D match to TRBD2 (5 bases). The V and J ends lost 5 bases and 5 bases respectively, with 18 bases between them. This CDR3 has 16 amino acids. From germline, CDR1 is LNHNV and CDR2 YYDKDF (reference sequence).

The J gene is TRBJ1-2, the V gene TRBV2, with D perhaps matching TRBD1 (5 bases). The CDR3 is 13 residues long. V lost 10 bases, J lost 0 bases, and 12 bases lay in between. The germline CDR1 and CDR2 sequences are SNHLY and FYNNEI. CDR3 nucleotides: TGTGCCACCTCGACAGTAGCTAACTATGGCTACACCTTC. It translates to CATSTVANYGYTF. Looking up the rest from reference TRBV2 and TRBJ1-2 gives the full variable domain: EPEVTQTPSHQVTQMGQEVILRCVPISNHLYFYWYRQILGQKVEFLVSFYNNEISEKSEIFDDQFSVERPDGSNFTLKIRSTKLEDSAMYFCATSTVANYGYTFGSGTRLTVV.

About this clone itself: An end of the junction does not agree with germline; a read error may underlie this. V is TRBV28 and J is TRBJ1-1; perhaps TRBD1 as D (6 bases). Germline V gene lookup returns CDR1 MDHEN and CDR2 SYDVKM. The CDR3 loop spans 13 amino acids. As DNA, the CDR3 is TGTGCCAGCAGTTTATGGAGGGGGTTCCCGGAGGACTTT. It translates to CASSLWRGFPEDF. The full variable domain, in which reference TRBV28 and TRBJ1-1 provide the parts outside the CDR3, is DVKVTQSSRYLVKRTGEKVFLECVQDMDHENMFWYRQDPGLGLRLIYFSYDVKMKEKGDIPEGYSVSREKKERFSLILESASTNQTSMYLCASSLWRGFPEDFGQGTRLTVV.

This clone was found once. V and J are TRBV7-6 and TRBJ2-3; 8 bases map to TRBD2. From germline, CDR1 is SGHVS and CDR2 FNYEAQ. The CDR3 consists of 15 residues. The V gene end was trimmed by 4 bases and the J gene end by 1 base; junction bases not matched to a gene: 4. CDR3: CASSSRAGGTDTQYF. CDR3 nucleotides: TGTGCCAGCAGCTCTAGAGCGGGGGGCACAGATACGCAGTATTTT.